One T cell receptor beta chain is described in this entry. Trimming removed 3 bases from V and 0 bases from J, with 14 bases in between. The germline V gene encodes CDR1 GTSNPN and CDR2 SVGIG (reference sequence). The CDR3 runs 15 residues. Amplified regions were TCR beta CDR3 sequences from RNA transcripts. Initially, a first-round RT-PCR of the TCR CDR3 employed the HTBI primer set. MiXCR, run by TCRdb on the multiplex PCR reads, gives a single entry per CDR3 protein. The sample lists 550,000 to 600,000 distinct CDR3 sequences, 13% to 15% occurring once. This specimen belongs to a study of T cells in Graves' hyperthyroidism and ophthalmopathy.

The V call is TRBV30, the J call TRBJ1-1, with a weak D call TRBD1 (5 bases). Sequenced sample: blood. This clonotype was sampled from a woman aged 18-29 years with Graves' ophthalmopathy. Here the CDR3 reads CAWSSWGGMNTEAFF. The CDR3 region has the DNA TGTGCCTGGAGCTCCTGGGGCGGGATGAACACTGAAGCTTTCTTT.